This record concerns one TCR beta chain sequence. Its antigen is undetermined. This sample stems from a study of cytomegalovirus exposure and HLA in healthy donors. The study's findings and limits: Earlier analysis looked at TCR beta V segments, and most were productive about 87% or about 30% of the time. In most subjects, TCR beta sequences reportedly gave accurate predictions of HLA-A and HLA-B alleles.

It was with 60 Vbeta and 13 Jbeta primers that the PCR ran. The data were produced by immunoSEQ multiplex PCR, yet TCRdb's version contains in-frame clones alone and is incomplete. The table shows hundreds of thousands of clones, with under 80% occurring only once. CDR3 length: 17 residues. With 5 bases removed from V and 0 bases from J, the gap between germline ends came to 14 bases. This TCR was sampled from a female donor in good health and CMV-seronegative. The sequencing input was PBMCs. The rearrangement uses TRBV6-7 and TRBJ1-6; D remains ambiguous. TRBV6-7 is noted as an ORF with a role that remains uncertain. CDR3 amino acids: CASSARVGSSYNSPLHF. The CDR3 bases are TGTGCCAGCAGTGCTCGGGTCGGAAGCTCCTATAATTCACCCCTCCACTTT.